The following is a T cell receptor beta chain sequence with its context. The antigen is unknown. This CDR3 spans 13 amino acids. The germline V gene encodes CDR1 SGHRS and CDR2 YFSETQ. Between the trimmed V and J ends, which lost 3 bases and 5 bases, there was a span of 8 bases. The sample originates from a study of T cells in pancreatic ductal adenocarcinoma. Study-level findings and limits: Tumors hold more CD45RO+ effector T cells, which may bias toward lower diversity. The resected pancreatic cancer cohort was biased toward the minority with early-stage disease. Mean clonality was about 0.12 in tumors and roughly 0.068 in blood, not significantly different. Compared with tumor, blood showed more total productive templates and around 8-fold more clonotypes.

Selected pancreatic ductal adenocarcinoma patients had undergone surgery without neoadjuvant therapy. This table comes from immunoSEQ multiplex PCR, and its TCRdb copy is limited to in-frame clones, with some not included. The sample lists around 9,000 clones, 67% occurring once. Material: pancreatic tumor tissue. V and J are TRBV5-1 and TRBJ1-4; D not certain. The source of this sequence is a human donor with pancreatic ductal adenocarcinoma. CDR3 amino acids: CASSWNGNEKLFF. DNA of the CDR3: TGCGCCAGCAGCTGGAATGGGAATGAAAAACTGTTTTTT. The variable domain in full, completed from reference TRBV5-1 and TRBJ1-4, reads KAGVTQTPRYLIKTRGQQVTLSCSPISGHRSVSWYQQTPGQGLQFLFEYFSETQRNKGNFPGRFSGRQFSNSRSEMNVSTLELGDSALYLCASSWNGNEKLFFGSGTQLSVL.